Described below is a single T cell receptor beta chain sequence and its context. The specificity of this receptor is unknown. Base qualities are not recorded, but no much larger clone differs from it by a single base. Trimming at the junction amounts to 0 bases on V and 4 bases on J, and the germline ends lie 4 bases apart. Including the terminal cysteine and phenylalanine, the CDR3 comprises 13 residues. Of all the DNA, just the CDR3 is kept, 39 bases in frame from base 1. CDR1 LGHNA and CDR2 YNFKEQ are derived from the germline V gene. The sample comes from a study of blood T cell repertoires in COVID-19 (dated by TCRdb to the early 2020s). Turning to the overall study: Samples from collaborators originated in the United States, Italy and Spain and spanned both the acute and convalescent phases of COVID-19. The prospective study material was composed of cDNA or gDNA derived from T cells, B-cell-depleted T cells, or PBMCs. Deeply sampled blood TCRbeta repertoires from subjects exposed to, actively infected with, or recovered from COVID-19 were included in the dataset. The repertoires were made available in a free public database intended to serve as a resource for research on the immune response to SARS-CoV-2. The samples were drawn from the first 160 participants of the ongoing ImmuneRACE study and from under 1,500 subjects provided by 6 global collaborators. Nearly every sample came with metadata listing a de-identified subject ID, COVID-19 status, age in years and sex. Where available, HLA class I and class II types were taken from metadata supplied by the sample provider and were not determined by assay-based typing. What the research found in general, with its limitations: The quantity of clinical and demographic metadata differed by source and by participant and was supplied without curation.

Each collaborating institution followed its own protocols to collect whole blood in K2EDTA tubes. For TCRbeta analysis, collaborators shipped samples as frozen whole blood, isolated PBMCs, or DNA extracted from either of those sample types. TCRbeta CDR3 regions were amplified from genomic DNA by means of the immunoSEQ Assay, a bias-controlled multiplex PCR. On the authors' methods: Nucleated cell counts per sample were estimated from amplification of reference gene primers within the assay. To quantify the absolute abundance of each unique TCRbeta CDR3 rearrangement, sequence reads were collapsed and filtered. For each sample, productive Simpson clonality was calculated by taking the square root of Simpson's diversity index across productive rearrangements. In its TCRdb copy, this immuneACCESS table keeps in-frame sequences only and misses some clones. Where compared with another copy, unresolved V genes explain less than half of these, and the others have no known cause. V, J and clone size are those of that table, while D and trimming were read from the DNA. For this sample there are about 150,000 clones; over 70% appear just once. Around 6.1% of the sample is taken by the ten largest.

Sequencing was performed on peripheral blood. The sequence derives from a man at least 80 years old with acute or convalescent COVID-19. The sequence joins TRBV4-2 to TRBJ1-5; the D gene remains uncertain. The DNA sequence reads TGTGCCAGCAGCCAAGACAGGAATCAGCCCCAGCATTTT. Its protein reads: CASSQDRNQPQHF.